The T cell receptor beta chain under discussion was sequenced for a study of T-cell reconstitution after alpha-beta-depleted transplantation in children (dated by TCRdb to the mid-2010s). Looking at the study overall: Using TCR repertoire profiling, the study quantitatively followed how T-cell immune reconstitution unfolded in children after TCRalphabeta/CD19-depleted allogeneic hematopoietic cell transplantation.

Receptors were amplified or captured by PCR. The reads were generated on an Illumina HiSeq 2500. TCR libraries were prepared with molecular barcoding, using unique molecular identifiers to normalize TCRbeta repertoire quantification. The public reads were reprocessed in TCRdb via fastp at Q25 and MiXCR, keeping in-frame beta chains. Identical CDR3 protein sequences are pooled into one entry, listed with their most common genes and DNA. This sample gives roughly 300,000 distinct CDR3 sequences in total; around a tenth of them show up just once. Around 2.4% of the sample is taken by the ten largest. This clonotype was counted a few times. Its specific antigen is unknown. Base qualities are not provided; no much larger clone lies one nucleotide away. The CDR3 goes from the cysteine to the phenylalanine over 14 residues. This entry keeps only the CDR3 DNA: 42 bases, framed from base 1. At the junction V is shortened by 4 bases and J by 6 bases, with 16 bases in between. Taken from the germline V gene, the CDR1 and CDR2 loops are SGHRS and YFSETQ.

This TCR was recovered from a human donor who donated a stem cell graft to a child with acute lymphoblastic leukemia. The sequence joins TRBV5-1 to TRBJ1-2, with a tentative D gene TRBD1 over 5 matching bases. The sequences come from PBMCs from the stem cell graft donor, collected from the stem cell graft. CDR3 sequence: CASSMGRIVDGYTF. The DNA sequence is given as TGCGCCAGCAGCATGGGACGGATAGTAGATGGCTACACCTTC.